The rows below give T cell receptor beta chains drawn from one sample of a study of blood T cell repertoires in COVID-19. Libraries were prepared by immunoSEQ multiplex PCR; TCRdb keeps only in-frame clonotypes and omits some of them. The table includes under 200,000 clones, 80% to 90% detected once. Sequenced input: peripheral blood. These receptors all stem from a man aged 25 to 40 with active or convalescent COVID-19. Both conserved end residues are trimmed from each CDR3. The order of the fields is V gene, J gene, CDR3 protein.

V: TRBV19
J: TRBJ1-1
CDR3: AVAGQGVANTEAF

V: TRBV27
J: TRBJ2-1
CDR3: ASSLSGLAGYNEQF

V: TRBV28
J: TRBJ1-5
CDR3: ASSLFALNQPQH

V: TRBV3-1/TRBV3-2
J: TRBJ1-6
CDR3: ASSQDSGAWDSEFINSPLH

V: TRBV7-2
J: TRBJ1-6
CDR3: ATRFDSGSPLH

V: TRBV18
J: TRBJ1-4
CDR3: ASSAGQGEKLF

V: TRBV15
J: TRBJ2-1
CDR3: ATSPGTGESSYNEQF

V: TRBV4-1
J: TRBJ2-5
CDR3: ASSQGDRGQETQY

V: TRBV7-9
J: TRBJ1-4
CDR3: ASSLTGEAEKLF

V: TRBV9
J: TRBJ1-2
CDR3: ASSATGGAGYT

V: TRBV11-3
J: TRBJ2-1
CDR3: ASSPGGGGLAGVGEQF

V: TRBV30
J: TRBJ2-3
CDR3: AWRSVGTDTQY

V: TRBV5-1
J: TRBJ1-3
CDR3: ASRSEAGNTIY

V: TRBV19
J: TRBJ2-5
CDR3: ASSGLAGEGETQY

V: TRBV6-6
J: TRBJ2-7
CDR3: ASTHGGYEQY

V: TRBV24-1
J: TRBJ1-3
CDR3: ATSDPGQGNTIY

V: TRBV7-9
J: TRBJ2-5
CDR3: ASSLVKGRETQY

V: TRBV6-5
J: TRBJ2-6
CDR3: ASRLQDSGANVLT

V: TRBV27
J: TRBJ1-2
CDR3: ASTLKQGRGYGYT

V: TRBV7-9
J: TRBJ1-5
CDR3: ASSLTSGDSNQPQH

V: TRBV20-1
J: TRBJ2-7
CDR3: SASNTASYEQY

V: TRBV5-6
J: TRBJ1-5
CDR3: ASSFHRGEEPQH

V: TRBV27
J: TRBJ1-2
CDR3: ASSLGGDGYT